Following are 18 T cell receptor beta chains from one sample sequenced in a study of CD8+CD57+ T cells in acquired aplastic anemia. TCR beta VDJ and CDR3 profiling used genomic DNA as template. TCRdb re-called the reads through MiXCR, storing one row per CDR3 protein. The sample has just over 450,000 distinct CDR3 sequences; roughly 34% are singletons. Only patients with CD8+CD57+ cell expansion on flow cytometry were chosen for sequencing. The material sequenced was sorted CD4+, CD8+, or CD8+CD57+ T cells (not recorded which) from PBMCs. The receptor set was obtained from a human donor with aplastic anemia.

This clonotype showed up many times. DNA for the CDR3: TGTGCCAGCAGCCACAGCGGCTCTGGAAACACCATATATTTT. Protein sequence: CASSHSGSGNTIYF. The chain combines TRBV11-3 with TRBJ1-3; no clear D. V lost 5 bases, J lost 0 bases, and 8 bases lay in between. Germline lookup yields CDR1 SGHNT and CDR2 YENEEA. The CDR3 totals 14 residues.

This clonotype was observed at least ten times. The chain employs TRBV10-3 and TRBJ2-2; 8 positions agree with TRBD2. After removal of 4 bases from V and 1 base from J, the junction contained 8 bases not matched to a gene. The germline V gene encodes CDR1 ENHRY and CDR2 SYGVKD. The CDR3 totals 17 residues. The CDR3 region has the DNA TGTGCCATCAGTGTTTTGGCACTAGCGGTGAACACCGGGGAGCTGTTTTTT. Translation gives CAISVLALAVNTGELFF.

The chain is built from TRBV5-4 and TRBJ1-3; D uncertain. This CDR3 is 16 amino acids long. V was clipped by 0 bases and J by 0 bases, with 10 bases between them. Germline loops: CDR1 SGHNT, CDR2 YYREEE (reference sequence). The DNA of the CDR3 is TGTGCCAGCAGCTTGGGAGACGTCCTCTCTGGAAACACCATATATTTT. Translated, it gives CASSLGDVLSGNTIYF.

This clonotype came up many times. DNA of the CDR3: TGTGCCAGCAGTGAACGGTCTCCGTATAGCAATCAGCCCCAGCATTTT. It translates to CASSERSPYSNQPQHF. The chain employs TRBV2 and TRBJ1-5; D is unresolved. This CDR3 contains 16 residues. V was cut by 2 bases and J by 0 bases, with 11 bases left in between. Germline CDR1 and CDR2: SNHLY and FYNNEI.

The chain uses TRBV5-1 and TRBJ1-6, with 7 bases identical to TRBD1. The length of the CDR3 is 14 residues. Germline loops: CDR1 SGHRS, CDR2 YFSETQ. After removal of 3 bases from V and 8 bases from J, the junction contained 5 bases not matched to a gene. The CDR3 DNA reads TGCGCCAGCAGCTCGAGGACAGGAGATTCACCCCTCCACTTT. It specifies CASSSRTGDSPLHF. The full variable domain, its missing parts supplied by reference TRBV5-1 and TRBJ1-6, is KAGVTQTPRYLIKTRGQQVTLSCSPISGHRSVSWYQQTPGQGLQFLFEYFSETQRNKGNFPGRFSGRQFSNSRSEMNVSTLELGDSALYLCASSSRTGDSPLHFGNGTRLTVT.

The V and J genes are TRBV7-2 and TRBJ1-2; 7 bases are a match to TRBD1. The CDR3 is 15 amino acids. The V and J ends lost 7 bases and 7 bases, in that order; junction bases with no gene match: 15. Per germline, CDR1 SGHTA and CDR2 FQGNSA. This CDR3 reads CASNGQGGTRSGYTF. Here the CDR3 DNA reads TGTGCCAGCAACGGCCAGGGGGGTACAAGATCTGGCTACACCTTC.

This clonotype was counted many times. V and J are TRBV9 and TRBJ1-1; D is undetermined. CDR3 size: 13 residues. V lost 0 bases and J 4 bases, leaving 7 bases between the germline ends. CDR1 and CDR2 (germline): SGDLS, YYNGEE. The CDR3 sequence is CASSVDSVTEAFF. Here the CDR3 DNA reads TGTGCCAGCAGCGTAGATTCGGTCACTGAAGCTTTCTTT.

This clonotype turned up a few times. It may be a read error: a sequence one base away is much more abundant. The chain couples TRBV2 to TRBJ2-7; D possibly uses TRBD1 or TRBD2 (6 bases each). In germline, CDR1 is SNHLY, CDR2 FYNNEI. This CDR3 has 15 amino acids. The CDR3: CASSGIRGQFSEQCF. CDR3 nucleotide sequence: TGTGCCAGCAGTGGTATCCGGGGGCAATTCTCCGAGCAGTGCTTC.

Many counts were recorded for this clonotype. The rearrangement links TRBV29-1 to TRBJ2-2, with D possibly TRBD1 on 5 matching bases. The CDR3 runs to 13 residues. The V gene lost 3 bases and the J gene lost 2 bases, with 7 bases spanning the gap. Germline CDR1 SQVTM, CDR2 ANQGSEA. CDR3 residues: CSVDTGNTGELFF. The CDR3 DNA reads TGCAGCGTTGACACAGGAAACACCGGGGAGCTGTTTTTT.

The DNA for the CDR3 is TGTGCCAGCCGGACAGGGAGGAACTATGGCTACACCTTC. Translated, it gives CASRTGRNYGYTF. This sequence joins TRBV10-3 and TRBJ1-2; 8 bases align to TRBD1. Germline assignment: CDR1 ENHRY and CDR2 SYGVKD. The CDR3 is made up of 13 amino acids. V was pared by 10 bases and J by 2 bases, with 6 bases of the junction left unmatched.

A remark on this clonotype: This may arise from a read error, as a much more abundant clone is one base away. The CDR3 DNA reads as TGCAGCGGTACACGGGACAGATACAATGAGCAGTACTTC. The encoded protein is CSGTRDRYNEQYF. J is TRBJ2-7 and V is TRBV29-1; the match to TRBD1 covers 7 bases. Germline V gives CDR1 SQVTM, CDR2 ANQGSEA. V trimming: 7 bases; J trimming: 7 bases; junction bases outside the gene matches: 13. CDR3 length: 13 amino acids.

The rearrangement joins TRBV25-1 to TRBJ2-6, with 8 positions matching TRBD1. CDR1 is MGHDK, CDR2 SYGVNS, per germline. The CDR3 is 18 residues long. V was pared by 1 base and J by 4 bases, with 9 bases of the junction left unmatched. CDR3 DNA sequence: TGTGCCAGCAGTGAATCTGGCAGGGGGCGGACCGGGGCCAACGTCCTGACTTTC. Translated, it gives CASSESGRGRTGANVLTF.

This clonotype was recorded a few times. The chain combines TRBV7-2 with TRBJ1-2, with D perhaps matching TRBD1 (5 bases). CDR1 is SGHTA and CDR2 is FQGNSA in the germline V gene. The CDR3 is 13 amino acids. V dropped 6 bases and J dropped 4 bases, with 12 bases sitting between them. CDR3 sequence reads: CASSGDRSYGYTF. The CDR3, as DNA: TGTGCCAGCAGTGGTGACAGATCCTATGGCTACACCTTC.

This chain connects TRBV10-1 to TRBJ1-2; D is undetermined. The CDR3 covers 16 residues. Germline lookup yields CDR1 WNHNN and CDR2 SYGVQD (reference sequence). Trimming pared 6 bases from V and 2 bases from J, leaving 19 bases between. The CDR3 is CASSYQEDGRNYGYTF. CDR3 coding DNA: TGCGCCAGCAGCTACCAGGAGGACGGGAGGAACTATGGCTACACCTTC.

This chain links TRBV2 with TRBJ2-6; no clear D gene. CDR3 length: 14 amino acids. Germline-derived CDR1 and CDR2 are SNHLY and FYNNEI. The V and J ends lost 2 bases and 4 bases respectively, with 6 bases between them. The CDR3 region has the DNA TGTGCCAGCAGTGAACGGTCCGGGGCCAACGTCCTGACTTTC. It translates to CASSERSGANVLTF.

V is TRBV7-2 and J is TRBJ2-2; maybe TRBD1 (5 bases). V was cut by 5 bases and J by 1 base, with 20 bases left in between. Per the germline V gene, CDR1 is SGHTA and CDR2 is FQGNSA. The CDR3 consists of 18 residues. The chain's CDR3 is CASSLQPHRILNTGELFF. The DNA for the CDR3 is TGTGCCAGCAGCCTCCAACCCCACAGGATACTGAACACCGGGGAGCTGTTTTTT.

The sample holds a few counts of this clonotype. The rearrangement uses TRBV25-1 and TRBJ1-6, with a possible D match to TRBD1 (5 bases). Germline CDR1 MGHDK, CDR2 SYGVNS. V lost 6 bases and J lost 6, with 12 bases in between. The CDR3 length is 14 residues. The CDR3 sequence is CASSRGGTNSPLHF. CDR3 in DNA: TGTGCCAGCAGCCGTGGAGGGACTAATTCACCCCTCCACTTT.

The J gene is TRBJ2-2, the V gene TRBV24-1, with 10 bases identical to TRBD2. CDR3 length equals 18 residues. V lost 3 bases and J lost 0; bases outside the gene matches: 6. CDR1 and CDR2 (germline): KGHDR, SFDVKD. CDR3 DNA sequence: TGTGCCACCAGTGATCCTCTAGCGGGAGTTGCGAACACCGGGGAGCTGTTTTTT. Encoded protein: CATSDPLAGVANTGELFF.